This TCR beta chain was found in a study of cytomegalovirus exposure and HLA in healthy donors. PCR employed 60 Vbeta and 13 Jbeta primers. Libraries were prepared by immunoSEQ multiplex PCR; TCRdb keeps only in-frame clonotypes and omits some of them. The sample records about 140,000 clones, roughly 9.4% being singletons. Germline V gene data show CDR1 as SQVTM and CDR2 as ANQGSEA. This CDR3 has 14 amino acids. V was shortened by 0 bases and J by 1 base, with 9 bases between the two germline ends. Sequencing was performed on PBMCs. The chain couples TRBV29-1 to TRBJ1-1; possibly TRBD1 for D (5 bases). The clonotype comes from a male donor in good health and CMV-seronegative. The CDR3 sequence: CSVEERQGNTEAFF. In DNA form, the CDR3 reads TGCAGCGTTGAAGAAAGGCAGGGGAACACTGAAGCTTTCTTT.